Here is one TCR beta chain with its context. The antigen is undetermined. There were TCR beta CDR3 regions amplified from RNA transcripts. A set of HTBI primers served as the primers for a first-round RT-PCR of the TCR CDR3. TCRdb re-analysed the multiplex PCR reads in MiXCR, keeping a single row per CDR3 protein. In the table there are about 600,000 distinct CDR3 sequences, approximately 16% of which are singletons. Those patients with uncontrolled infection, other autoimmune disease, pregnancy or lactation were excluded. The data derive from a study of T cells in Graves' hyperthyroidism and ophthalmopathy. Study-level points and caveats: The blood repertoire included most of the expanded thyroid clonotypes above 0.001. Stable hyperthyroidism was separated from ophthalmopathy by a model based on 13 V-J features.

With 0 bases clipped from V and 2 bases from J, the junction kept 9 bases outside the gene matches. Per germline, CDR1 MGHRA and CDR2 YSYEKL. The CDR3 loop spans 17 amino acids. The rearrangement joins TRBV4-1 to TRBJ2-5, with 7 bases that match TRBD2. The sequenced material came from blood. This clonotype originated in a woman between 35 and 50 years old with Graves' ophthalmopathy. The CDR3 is CASSQDVRRAGQETQYF. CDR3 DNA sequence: TGCGCCAGCAGCCAAGATGTGAGGCGAGCGGGGCAAGAGACCCAGTACTTC.